This T cell receptor (beta chain) came from a study of blood T cell repertoires in COVID-19. Study overall: Acute and convalescent COVID-19 specimens originated in the United States, Italy and Spain. Sources were T cells, B-cell-depleted T cells, or PBMCs; the material itself was cDNA or gDNA.

Losses at the gene ends were 2 bases for V and 6 bases for J; bases not matched to a gene: 6. The CDR3 has 16 amino acids. The V gene's germline CDR1 is MNHEY and CDR2 SVGAGI. Methods used by the authors: For nucleated cells, counts were estimated from reference gene primer amplification. Using immunoSEQ multiplex PCR, the repertoire was profiled, and TCRdb retains in-frame clones only, with some absent. Clone size and V and J calls were adopted from that table, with D and trimming inferred from the DNA. In the table there are over 30,000 clones, approximately 88% of which are singletons. The sample consisted of peripheral blood. The clonotype was recovered from a human donor in a cohort sampled during active COVID-19. The chain links TRBV6-5 to TRBJ2-2, with TRBD2 identical over 10 bases. CDR3 residues: CASSYGTSGGAGELFF. CDR3 bases: TGTGCCAGCAGTTACGGGACCAGCGGGGGGGCCGGGGAGCTGTTTTTT.